This TCR beta chain emerged from a study of identical twins. Everyone who donated was a healthy Caucasian. This CDR3 comprises 14 residues. Germline V gives CDR1 LGHDT, CDR2 YNNKEL (reference sequence). The V and J ends lost 0 bases and 5 bases respectively, with 9 bases between them. General study findings and limits: Out-of-frame TCR alpha sharing observed in monozygotic twins exceeded model estimates. Twin pairs had excess sharing that was weaker in beta out-of-frame sequences.

TCRdb used MiXCR to reprocess the 5' RACE reads, holding one entry per CDR3 protein. This table holds approximately 620,000 distinct CDR3 sequences, less than 10% found once. This clonotype has only a few counts. As yet, its antigen is unknown. The same specimen was also included in a second study, on yellow fever vaccine responses in identical twins.

The origin of this receptor is a woman aged 18-29 years in good health. The sequenced sample consisted of PBMCs. The chain carries TRBV3-1 and TRBJ2-3; a weak D match, TRBD1 (5 bases). CDR3 region: CASSQEAGKDTQYF. DNA for the CDR3: TGTGCCAGCAGCCAAGAAGCAGGGAAAGATACGCAGTATTTT.